What follows are 12 T cell receptor beta chains derived from one specimen sequenced in a study of CD8 T cells in Susac syndrome. An amount of RNA that ranged from roughly 0.45 to 1 ug was reverse transcribed with random hexamers. From the immunoSEQ multiplex PCR reads, TCRdb called clonotypes with MiXCR, one entry per CDR3 protein. The table records some 200,000 distinct CDR3 sequences, more than 85% of them present only once. The sample was CD8+ T cells from PBMCs. The receptors shown here come from a human donor with multiple sclerosis.

In this sample, this clonotype turned up once. The J gene is TRBJ2-1, the V gene TRBV20-1; 7 nucleotides align to TRBD2. The V segment lost 4 bases and the J segment 6 bases; nucleotides outside the gene matches: 21. This CDR3 comprises 18 residues. Germline V lookup: CDR1 DFQATT, CDR2 SNEGSKA (reference sequence). CDR3 sequence (DNA): TGCAGTGCTATAGGGCGGGAGACCTTCACTATCGGGGCCAATGAGCAGTTCTTC. This gives the protein CSAIGRETFTIGANEQFF.

This chain connects TRBV15 to TRBJ2-7; D is uncertain. The CDR3 covers 14 residues. V lost 1 base, J lost 0 bases, and 7 bases lay in between. CDR1 is LNHNV and CDR2 is YYDKDF in the germline V gene (reference sequence). The CDR3 spells CATSRVDRSYEQYF. Written as DNA, the CDR3 is TGTGCCACCAGCAGAGTTGACCGCTCCTACGAGCAGTACTTC.

This chain uses TRBV4-2 with TRBJ2-3; D is possibly TRBD2 (6 bases). V lost 0 bases and J 3 bases, leaving 19 bases between the germline ends. CDR1 and CDR2 (germline): LGHNA, YNFKEQ. CDR3 length: 18 amino acids. The CDR3 DNA reads as TGTGCCAGCAGCCAAGATTGGTCTCTGTGGGGGGAAACAGATACGCAGTATTTT. This codes for CASSQDWSLWGETDTQYF.

The CDR3 DNA follows: TGTGCCAGCAGCTTGACAGCGGGGGGGGAAAATGAGCAGTTCTTC. This gives the protein CASSLTAGGENEQFF. The chain employs TRBV5-4 and TRBJ2-1; 10 nucleotides match TRBD2. The CDR3 spans 15 residues. V trimming: 1 base; J trimming: 7 bases; junction bases outside the gene matches: 5. In germline, CDR1 is SGHNT, CDR2 YYREEE (reference sequence).

The chain is built from TRBV9 and TRBJ1-1; possibly TRBD1 for D (5 bases). The CDR3 is 14 amino acids. Germline lookup yields CDR1 SGDLS and CDR2 YYNGEE. V shed 6 bases and J shed 1 base, with 13 bases lying between them. The CDR3 sequence: CASTSGGENTEAFF. The CDR3, as DNA: TGTGCCAGCACCTCTGGGGGAGAGAACACTGAAGCTTTCTTT. The entire variable domain, with the rest obtained from reference TRBV9 and TRBJ1-1, is as follows: DSGVTQTPKHLITATGQRVTLRCSPRSGDLSVYWYQQSLDQGLQFLIQYYNGEERAKGNILERFSAQQFPDLHSELNLSSLELGDSALYFCASTSGGENTEAFFGQGTRLTVV.

J is TRBJ1-2 and V is TRBV19; unclear D gene. CDR1 is LNHDA, CDR2 SQIVND, per germline (reference sequence). CDR3 length: 10 amino acids. V was shortened by 5 bases and J by 5 bases, with 3 bases between the two germline ends. Written as DNA, the CDR3 is TGTGCCAGTAGTGGGTATGGCTACACCTTC. It encodes CASSGYGYTF.

The chain employs TRBV5-1 and TRBJ1-1; 9 positions agree with TRBD1. V shed 0 bases and J 0 bases; nucleotides not matched to a gene: 9. Germline V CDR1 and CDR2: SGHRS, YFSETQ. There are 18 residues in the CDR3. The CDR3 reads CASSLVGTGTLMNTEAFF. The CDR3 nucleotides are TGCGCCAGCAGCTTGGTAGGGACAGGGACCCTTATGAACACTGAAGCTTTCTTT.

The chain links TRBV12-3 or TRBV12-4 to TRBJ2-5; D is perhaps TRBD1 (6 bases). The germline V and J ends were trimmed by 5 bases and 2 bases, with 15 bases remaining between them. The CDR3 spans 15 residues. In nucleotides, the CDR3 is TGTGCCAGCAGTCCCTCCCCACAGGGTCAAGAGACCCAGTACTTC. As protein: CASSPSPQGQETQYF.

This chain joins TRBV5-1 and TRBJ2-7; weak D call: TRBD2 (6 bases). The germline gives CDR1 SGHRS, CDR2 YFSETQ. This CDR3 is built from 15 residues. V lost 4 bases to trimming and J lost 1 base, with 15 bases between them. The CDR3 here is CASSDRDFGSYEQYF. CDR3 nucleotide sequence: TGCGCCAGCAGCGACCGGGACTTCGGATCCTACGAGCAGTACTTC. Filled out from reference TRBV5-1 and TRBJ2-7, the complete variable domain reads KAGVTQTPRYLIKTRGQQVTLSCSPISGHRSVSWYQQTPGQGLQFLFEYFSETQRNKGNFPGRFSGRQFSNSRSEMNVSTLELGDSALYLCASSDRDFGSYEQYFGPGTRLTVT.

This chain joins TRBV24-1 and TRBJ2-7, with a weak D call TRBD2 (5 bases). Germline V lookup: CDR1 KGHDR, CDR2 SFDVKD. The CDR3 spans 13 residues. Trimming pared 3 bases from V and 5 bases from J, leaving 10 bases between. The CDR3 DNA reads as TGTGCCACCAGTGATGGGGAGTACGACGAGCAGTACTTC. This sequence encodes CATSDGEYDEQYF.

The DNA of the CDR3 is TGTGCCAGCAGCTCAGGGAGACAGGCCTACTCGGAGCAGTTCTTC. Translating it yields CASSSGRQAYSEQFF. The chain uses TRBV7-6 and TRBJ2-1, with TRBD1 as a possible D gene (6 bases). The CDR3 contains 15 residues. From germline, CDR1 is SGHVS and CDR2 FNYEAQ. V was pared by 4 bases and J by 10 bases, with 20 bases between.

V is TRBV20-1 and J is TRBJ2-7; 7 bases align to TRBD2. V lost 2 bases, J lost 1 base, and 5 bases stayed unmatched. CDR1 DFQATT and CDR2 SNEGSKA come from the germline V gene (reference sequence). This CDR3 spans 14 amino acids. CDR3 in amino acids: CSARPYSGSYEQYF. The CDR3 DNA is TGCAGTGCTAGACCCTATAGCGGGTCCTACGAGCAGTACTTC.